The 10 T cell receptor beta chains given below trace back to one sample, sequenced in a study of T-cell reconstitution after alpha-beta-depleted transplantation in children. This sample's TCRbeta library carried unique molecular identifier barcodes. TCRdb re-called the PCR reads with MiXCR, one entry per CDR3 protein. The sample holds 350,000 to 400,000 distinct CDR3 sequences, 20% seen once. The source material was PBMCs from the stem cell graft donor, sampled from the stem cell graft. These receptors came from a human donor who donated a stem cell graft to a child with acute myeloid leukemia.

This clonotype was seen a few times. The V gene is TRBV29-1, the J gene TRBJ2-7; 7 bases match TRBD2. V was clipped by 4 bases and J by 3 bases; unmatched bases: 9. There are 14 residues in the CDR3. Germline CDR1 is SQVTM and CDR2 is ANQGSEA. DNA for the CDR3: TGCAGCGTTGGGGTGGGACTACACCTCTACGAGCAGTACTTC. It yields the protein CSVGVGLHLYEQYF.

For this clonotype: This could be a read error, since a much larger clone is one nucleotide away. This chain links TRBV20-1 with TRBJ2-3, with D tentatively TRBD2 (10 bases). CDR3 length: 18 residues. Between the trimmed V and J ends, which lost 5 bases and 5 bases, there was a span of 29 bases. Looked up from germline, CDR1 is DFQATT and CDR2 is SNEGSKA (reference sequence). The CDR3, as DNA: TGCAGTGCTCCCGGGACAGGGATACTAGCGGGATTCAAAGATACGCAGTATTTT. Its translation is CSAPGTGILAGFKDTQYF.

This clonotype was recorded a few times. This chain connects TRBV12-3 or TRBV12-4 to TRBJ2-7; TRBD2 matches 8 bases. The ends lost 2 bases at V and 2 bases at J; junction bases unmatched: 8. This CDR3 spans 16 amino acids. The CDR3 region is CASSLRALAETYEQYF. CDR3 DNA sequence: TGTGCCAGCAGTTTAAGGGCACTAGCGGAGACCTACGAGCAGTACTTC.

Only a few counts were recorded for this clonotype. This chain joins TRBV9 and TRBJ2-7, with D unclear. CDR3 size: 13 residues. Germline V lookup: CDR1 SGDLS, CDR2 YYNGEE. The V end was cut by 0 bases, the J end by 2 bases, with 6 bases between. CDR3 bases: TGTGCCAGCAGCGTAGGGCCCCCCTACGAGCAGTACTTC. This sequence encodes CASSVGPPYEQYF.

This clonotype has a count of ten or more. The chain employs TRBV24-1 and TRBJ2-3; perhaps TRBD1 as D (5 bases). The CDR3 sequence is 14 residues long. V was shortened by 2 bases and J by 3 bases, with 8 bases between the two germline ends. Germline values: CDR1 KGHDR, CDR2 SFDVKD. The chain's CDR3 is CATSDSPGTDTQYF. In DNA form, the CDR3 reads TGTGCCACCAGTGATTCCCCAGGGACAGATACGCAGTATTTT.

This clonotype turned up a few times. This chain joins TRBV12-3 or TRBV12-4 and TRBJ2-3, with 10 bases that match TRBD2. V lost 3 bases, J lost 2 bases, and 8 bases stayed unmatched. The CDR3 is made up of 17 amino acids. This chain's CDR3 is CASSFGLAGAYTDTQYF. CDR3 sequence (DNA): TGTGCCAGCAGTTTCGGTCTAGCGGGAGCCTACACAGATACGCAGTATTTT.

This clonotype turned up a few times. The chain joins TRBV5-5 to TRBJ2-3; D unclear. This CDR3 region has 14 residues. V lost 1 base and J 0 bases, leaving 6 bases between the germline ends. Germline V CDR1 and CDR2: SGHKS, YYEKEE (reference sequence). The CDR3 DNA sequence: TGTGCCAGCAGCTTGTGGGGAAGCACAGATACGCAGTATTTT. Protein: CASSLWGSTDTQYF.

A few counts support this clonotype. This rearrangement joins TRBV5-5 to TRBJ2-1; TRBD1 agrees at 9 bases. J gave up 4 bases and V 4 bases, and 6 bases lay outside the gene matches. The length of the CDR3 is 15 residues. CDR1 is SGHKS and CDR2 is YYEKEE in the germline V gene (reference sequence). CDR3 sequence reads: CASSPLGQGYNEQFF. The CDR3 DNA is TGTGCCAGCAGCCCCCTGGGACAGGGATACAATGAGCAGTTCTTC.

CDR3: CASSLPPGQTSGNTIYF. CDR3 DNA: TGTGCCAGCAGTTTACCACCAGGACAGACCTCTGGAAACACCATATATTTT. This sequence joins TRBV28 and TRBJ1-3, with D perhaps matching TRBD1 (6 bases). This CDR3 spans 17 amino acids. Germline V gene lookup returns CDR1 MDHEN and CDR2 SYDVKM. V was cut by 2 bases and J by 0 bases, with 14 bases left in between.

The chain carries TRBV6-5 and TRBJ2-7; 9 bases are shared with TRBD1. Germline values: CDR1 MNHEY, CDR2 SVGAGI. This CDR3 is 14 amino acids long. V dropped 2 bases and J dropped 3; count of bases not matched to a gene: 2. In DNA form, the CDR3 reads TGTGCCAGCAGTTACGGGACAGGGTTCTACGAGCAGTACTTC. Its translation is CASSYGTGFYEQYF.